A single sample is the source of the 7 T cell receptor beta chains below, sequenced in a study of T-cell reconstitution after alpha-beta-depleted transplantation in children. Unique molecular identifiers were built into the TCRbeta library. TCRdb processed the PCR reads anew with MiXCR; each CDR3 protein has one entry. The sample yields around 440,000 distinct CDR3 sequences, approximately 10% seen once. Sequences were derived from PBMCs, sampled before TCRalphabeta/CD19-depleted stem cell transplant. The receptors originated from a child aged 2-15 years with inherited bone marrow failure, due to receive a stem cell transplant.

This clonotype has a count of ten or more. This chain connects TRBV10-3 to TRBJ2-3; 8 nucleotides line up with TRBD2. With 7 bases clipped from V and 1 base from J, the junction kept 4 bases outside the gene matches. Germline loops: CDR1 ENHRY, CDR2 SYGVKD. The CDR3 is 14 amino acids. CDR3 sequence reads: CAITATSGTDTQYF. CDR3 nucleotide sequence: TGTGCCATCACAGCGACTAGCGGCACAGATACGCAGTATTTT.

This clonotype has ten or more counts. CDR3 DNA sequence: TGTGCCAGCAGTCCAGAGAGCCTTACAGATACGCAGTATTTT. Translating it yields CASSPESLTDTQYF. The chain employs TRBV12-3 or TRBV12-4 and TRBJ2-3; D not resolved. The V gene lost 5 bases and the J gene lost 3 bases, with 12 bases spanning the gap. The CDR3 covers 14 residues.

This clonotype has a handful of counts. This chain connects TRBV4-2 to TRBJ2-5; 10 bases fit TRBD2. CDR3 size: 15 residues. Germline V gene lookup returns CDR1 LGHNA and CDR2 YNFKEQ. V was clipped by 4 bases and J by 5 bases; unmatched bases: 7. CDR3 in amino acids: CASSPGAGGMETQYF. Written as DNA, the CDR3 is TGTGCCAGCAGCCCGGGAGCGGGAGGGATGGAGACCCAGTACTTC.

The chain employs TRBV19 and TRBJ2-1; D call uncertain. The germline V gene encodes CDR1 LNHDA and CDR2 SQIVND (reference sequence). The V gene lost 0 bases and the J gene lost 5 bases, with 17 bases spanning the gap. This CDR3 is built from 17 residues. As DNA, the CDR3 is TGTGCCAGTAGTATAGATTTTGGTACAGAAGACAACAATGAGCAGTTCTTC. Translation gives CASSIDFGTEDNNEQFF.

This clonotype was recorded many times. The chain couples TRBV4-1 to TRBJ2-1, with TRBD2 matching over 15 bases. The CDR3 spans 22 residues. From germline, CDR1 is MGHRA and CDR2 YSYEKL. The ends lost 4 bases at V and 2 bases at J; junction bases unmatched: 18. The CDR3 spells CASSPTLQGLAGGSGAYNEQFF. DNA for the CDR3: TGCGCCAGCAGCCCTACCCTTCAGGGACTAGCGGGAGGTAGTGGGGCCTACAATGAGCAGTTCTTC.

This clonotype showed up many times. The rearrangement links TRBV18 to TRBJ2-5; D uncertain. The CDR3 is 12 amino acids. CDR1 KGHSH and CDR2 LQKENI come from the germline V gene. V was cut by 6 bases and J by 3 bases, with 8 bases left in between. The CDR3 DNA follows: TGTGCCAGCTCCCCCCCGGAAGAGACCCAGTACTTC. Its translation is CASSPPEETQYF.

The chain couples TRBV14 to TRBJ1-2; no clear D gene. V lost 0 bases and J lost 4, with 12 bases in between. The CDR3 has 15 amino acids. In germline, CDR1 is SGHDN, CDR2 FVKESK. The CDR3 coding sequence is TGTGCCAGCAGCCAAGATGCAGGATTCACCTATGGCTACACCTTC. This sequence encodes CASSQDAGFTYGYTF.